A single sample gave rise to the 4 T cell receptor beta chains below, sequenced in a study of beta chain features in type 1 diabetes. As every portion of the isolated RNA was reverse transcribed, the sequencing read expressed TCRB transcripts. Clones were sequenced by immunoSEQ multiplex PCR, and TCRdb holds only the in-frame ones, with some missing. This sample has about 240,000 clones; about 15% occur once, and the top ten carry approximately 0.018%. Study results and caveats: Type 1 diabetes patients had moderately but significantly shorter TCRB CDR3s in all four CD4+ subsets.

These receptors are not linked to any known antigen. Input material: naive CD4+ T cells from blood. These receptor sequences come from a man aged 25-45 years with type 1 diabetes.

CDR3 in amino acids: CASSLAVQGNTEAFF. CDR3 sequence (DNA): TGCGCCAGCAGCTTGGCCGTACAGGGGAACACTGAAGCTTTCTTT. V gene TRBV5-1 combines with J gene TRBJ1-1; a weak D match, TRBD1 (6 bases). The CDR3 contains 15 residues. Germline V gene lookup returns CDR1 SGHRS and CDR2 YFSETQ. V shed 0 bases and J shed 1 base, with 10 bases lying between them. Complete variable domain (other parts from reference TRBV5-1 and TRBJ1-1): KAGVTQTPRYLIKTRGQQVTLSCSPISGHRSVSWYQQTPGQGLQFLFEYFSETQRNKGNFPGRFSGRQFSNSRSEMNVSTLELGDSALYLCASSLAVQGNTEAFFGQGTRLTVV.

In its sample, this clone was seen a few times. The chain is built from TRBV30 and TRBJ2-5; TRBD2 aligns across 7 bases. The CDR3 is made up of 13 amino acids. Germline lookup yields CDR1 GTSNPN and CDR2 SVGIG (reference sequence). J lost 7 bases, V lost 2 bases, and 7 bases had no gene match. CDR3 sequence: CAWSLAWEGTQYF. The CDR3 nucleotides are TGTGCCTGGAGTTTGGCCTGGGAGGGGACCCAGTACTTC.

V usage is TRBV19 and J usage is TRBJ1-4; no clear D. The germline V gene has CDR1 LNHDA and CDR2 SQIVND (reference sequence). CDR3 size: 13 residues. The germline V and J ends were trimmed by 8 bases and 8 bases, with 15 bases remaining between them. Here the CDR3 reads CASGLYREEKLFF. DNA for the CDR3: TGTGCCAGTGGTTTATACCGGGAAGAAAAACTGTTTTTT.

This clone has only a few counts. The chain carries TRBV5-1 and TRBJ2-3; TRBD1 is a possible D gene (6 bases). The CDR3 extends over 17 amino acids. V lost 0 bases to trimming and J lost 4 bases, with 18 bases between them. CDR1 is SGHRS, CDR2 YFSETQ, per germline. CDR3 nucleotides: TGCGCCAGCAGCTTGGCCCCCGGGACGAAGGGGGCAGATACGCAGTATTTT. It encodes CASSLAPGTKGADTQYF.